The next 13 T cell receptor beta chains were all read from a single sample in a study of a mutant IDH1 vaccine in newly diagnosed glioma. Data came from immunoSEQ multiplex PCR; TCRdb stores just in-frame clones and leaves some out. This table has about 32,000 clones, over 65% appearing once. Time point: week 35, safety follow-up. The investigators gave 300 ug of mutant IDH1 20-mer peptide in each vaccine dose, together with topical imiquimod. These TCRs are of unknown antigen specificity. The source was PBMCs, collected from a glioma patient whose treatment included an IDH1 peptide vaccine. The origin of the receptors is a woman in her 40s with glioma.

This chain joins TRBV28 and TRBJ2-7; D possibly corresponds to TRBD2 (5 bases). Trimming pared 6 bases from V and 3 bases from J, leaving 9 bases between. CDR1 and CDR2 (germline): MDHEN, SYDVKM. CDR3 size: 12 residues. CDR3 residues: CASSRGRYEQYF. CDR3 nucleotide sequence: TGTGCCAGCAGCCGGGGTCGCTACGAGCAGTACTTC.

The rearrangement uses TRBV25-1 and TRBJ2-7; 10 bases line up with TRBD2. This CDR3 comprises 16 residues. Per the germline V gene, CDR1 is MGHDK and CDR2 is SYGVNS. V gave up 4 bases and J gave up 1 base; unmatched junction bases: 7. In nucleotides, the CDR3 is TGTGCCAGCAGTGCCTCTAGCGGGGGCCCTTCCTACGAGCAGTACTTC. Translation: CASSASSGGPSYEQYF.

The J gene is TRBJ1-4, the V gene TRBV11-2; 7 bases agree with TRBD1. The CDR3 length is 15 residues. J was trimmed by 7 bases and V by 4 bases; bases with no gene match: 9. Per the germline V gene, CDR1 is SGHAT and CDR2 is FQNNGV. The CDR3 region has the DNA TGTGCCAGCAGCTCACCGACAGGGAGGGTTGAAAAACTGTTTTTT. It encodes CASSSPTGRVEKLFF.

The V and J genes are TRBV5-1 and TRBJ2-3; D might be TRBD1 (5 bases). The CDR3 is 16 amino acids. CDR1 is SGHRS, CDR2 YFSETQ, per germline. V was cut by 3 bases and J by 0 bases, with 14 bases left in between. The CDR3 protein is CASSSLTARSTDTQYF. CDR3 bases: TGCGCCAGCAGCTCCCTGACAGCCAGGAGCACAGATACGCAGTATTTT.

This clone has more than one count but fewer than ten. The rearrangement links TRBV30 to TRBJ1-5; D not certain. CDR3 size: 15 residues. The ends were cut back, 2 bases at V and 3 bases at J, with 14 bases in the middle. Germline CDR1 GTSNPN, CDR2 SVGIG (reference sequence). CDR3 coding DNA: TGTGCCTGGAGTTTCCCGGGGTCGAACAATCAGCCCCAGCATTTT. Translation: CAWSFPGSNNQPQHF.

The rearrangement links TRBV2 to TRBJ1-2; the D gene is possibly TRBD1 (6 bases). This CDR3 has 13 residues. Germline CDR1 SNHLY, CDR2 FYNNEI. V shed 5 bases and J shed 0 bases, with 7 bases lying between them. The CDR3: CASSRQANYGYTF. In DNA form, the CDR3 reads TGTGCCAGCAGTCGACAGGCTAACTATGGCTACACCTTC.

This chain uses TRBV6-5 with TRBJ1-2; TRBD1 might be the D (6 bases). V gave up 5 bases and J gave up 3 bases, with 7 bases separating them. The CDR3 consists of 12 residues. The germline V gene encodes CDR1 MNHEY and CDR2 SVGAGI. The chain's CDR3 is CASSRQDYGYTF. The CDR3 DNA reads as TGTGCCAGCAGTAGACAGGACTATGGCTACACCTTC.

The V gene is TRBV14, the J gene TRBJ2-2; TRBD2 matches 10 bases. The CDR3 covers 16 residues. The germline CDR1 and CDR2 sequences are SGHDN and FVKESK. The trim removed 4 bases at V and 4 bases at J, leaving 6 bases unmatched. CDR3 nucleotides: TGTGCCAGCAGCCCCAGCGGGGGGGCAGGCACCGGGGAGCTGTTTTTT. Translating gives CASSPSGGAGTGELFF.

The gene calls are TRBV7-8 and TRBJ2-1; TRBD2 is a possible D gene (6 bases). CDR1 is SGHVS and CDR2 is FQNEAQ in the germline V gene. V dropped 3 bases and J dropped 5 bases, with 11 bases sitting between them. The CDR3 has 14 residues. The CDR3 region has the DNA TGTGCCAGCAGCTTCCGGGGGTATGACAATGAGCAGTTCTTC. Protein sequence: CASSFRGYDNEQFF.

This CDR3 reads CASSSRDAGTIETQYF. The CDR3 coding sequence is TGTGCCAGCAGCTCCCGGGACGCCGGGACAATCGAGACCCAGTACTTC. The V and J genes are TRBV5-4 and TRBJ2-5; D might be TRBD1 (6 bases). V lost 3 bases and J lost 5, with 20 bases in between. Germline lookup yields CDR1 SGHNT and CDR2 YYREEE (reference sequence). The CDR3 loop spans 16 amino acids.

V usage is TRBV12-5 and J usage is TRBJ2-7, with a weak D call TRBD2 (6 bases). V dropped 3 bases and J dropped 8 bases, with 20 bases sitting between them. Germline CDR1 is LGHNT and CDR2 is FRNRAP. There are 15 residues in the CDR3. CDR3 amino acids: CASGFPLARGMKQYF. The CDR3 DNA follows: TGTGCTAGTGGTTTTCCACTAGCCCGGGGGATGAAGCAGTACTTC. The full variable domain, its missing parts supplied by reference TRBV12-5 and TRBJ2-7, is DARVTQTPRHKVTEMGQEVTMRCQPILGHNTVFWYRQTMMQGLELLAYFRNRAPLDDSGMPKDRFSAEMPDATLATLKIQPSEPRDSAVYFCASGFPLARGMKQYFGPGTRLTVT.

As DNA, the CDR3 is TGTGCCAGCAGTTTATCGACAGGGACCTATGGCTACACCTTC. Residues: CASSLSTGTYGYTF. The V gene is TRBV27, the J gene TRBJ1-2; 7 bases map to TRBD1. This CDR3 contains 14 residues. V dropped 0 bases and J dropped 4; count of bases not matched to a gene: 2. Germline V gene data show CDR1 as MNHEY and CDR2 as SMNVEV (reference sequence).

This clone has a handful of counts. This rearrangement joins TRBV9 to TRBJ1-2, with TRBD1 as a possible D gene (5 bases). The CDR3 loop spans 16 amino acids. V dropped 0 bases and J dropped 4 bases, with 16 bases sitting between them. Germline V gene lookup returns CDR1 SGDLS and CDR2 YYNGEE. The CDR3 is CASSVAWGKRAYGYTF. CDR3 DNA: TGTGCCAGCAGCGTAGCTTGGGGGAAGAGGGCCTATGGCTACACCTTC.